The present T cell receptor beta chain was sequenced within a study of type 1 regulatory T cells. Study-level background: T-allo10 is a Tr1-enriched, alloantigen-specific CD4 T cell product made in vitro. Study observations and caveats: Compared with non-Tr1 cells, Tr1 cells showed a narrower TCR repertoire.

The CDR3 runs 15 residues. The V and J ends lost 6 bases and 9 bases respectively, with 24 bases between them. Germline V gives CDR1 DFQATT, CDR2 SNEGSKA (reference sequence). One entry per CDR3 protein results from TCRdb running MiXCR on the reads. The sample contains 55,000 to 65,000 distinct CDR3 sequences, 62% of which appear only once. With regard to this clonotype: Its antigen is not identified.

The sequencing input was cultured non-Tr1 T cells, either the whole culture or a sorted T cell fraction (not recorded which). The chain carries TRBV20-1 and TRBJ2-1; TRBD2 might be the D (7 bases). The receptor comes from a human donor in good health. The CDR3 sequence: CSAQRGFGGGVEQFF. DNA of the CDR3: TGCAGTGCCCAGAGGGGGTTTGGTGGGGGGGTTGAGCAGTTCTTC.